One and the same sample provided the 32 T cell receptor beta chains below, sequenced in a study of early T cells in non-severe SARS-CoV-2 infection. In TCRdb, the 5' RACE reads were re-called with MiXCR into one record per CDR3 protein. The table lists under 40,000 distinct CDR3 sequences, around 5.7% of them singletons. Input material: whole blood. These receptors all stem from an adult who was a healthcare worker with PCR-confirmed SARS-CoV-2 infection or an uninfected control (not recorded which).

This clonotype appeared many times. The chain couples TRBV10-2 to TRBJ2-2; 8 positions agree with TRBD2. Trimming cost V 5 bases and J 7 bases; bases outside gene matches: 6. This CDR3 contains 14 residues. Germline V lookup: CDR1 WSHSY, CDR2 SAAADI. The CDR3 loop is CASSFSGEHGELFF. CDR3 sequence (DNA): TGCGCCAGCAGTTTTAGCGGGGAGCACGGGGAGCTGTTTTTT.

This clonotype was seen ten or more times. The rearrangement joins TRBV20-1 to TRBJ2-5, with D possibly being TRBD2 (6 bases). Germline CDR1 is DFQATT and CDR2 is SNEGSKA (reference sequence). The CDR3 is made up of 16 amino acids. V lost 3 bases, J lost 1 base, and 18 bases lay in between. The CDR3 nucleotides are TGCAGTGCTAGCCTCGTGGGGGGAGGCTCCCAAGAGACCCAGTACTTC. It specifies CSASLVGGGSQETQYF.

This clonotype was detected many times. The chain carries TRBV5-6 and TRBJ2-3; 7 positions match TRBD2. The CDR3 is made up of 16 amino acids. Germline lookup yields CDR1 SGHDT and CDR2 YYEEEE. After removal of 3 bases from V and 1 base from J, the junction contained 8 bases not matched to a gene. The DNA of the CDR3 is TGTGCCAGCAGCTCCGGGACTACCATACGCACAGATACGCAGTATTTT. As protein: CASSSGTTIRTDTQYF.

This clonotype has ten or more counts. The chain joins TRBV24-1 to TRBJ2-1, with 10 bases matching TRBD1. Germline V gene data show CDR1 as KGHDR and CDR2 as SFDVKD. This CDR3 contains 14 residues. The ends lost 9 bases at V and 8 bases at J; junction bases unmatched: 9. CDR3 DNA: TGTGCCACCGCAGACAGGGGGCATGTAGATGAGCAGTTCTTC. As protein: CATADRGHVDEQFF.

This clonotype was found many times. The rearrangement joins TRBV11-2 to TRBJ2-6; D not resolved. CDR3 length equals 15 residues. Germline loops: CDR1 SGHAT, CDR2 FQNNGV. V lost 6 bases to trimming and J lost 4 bases, with 13 bases between them. This CDR3 reads CASSSIAQGANVLTF. DNA for the CDR3: TGTGCCAGCAGTTCGATTGCTCAGGGGGCCAACGTCCTGACTTTC.

Sample share makes this clonotype medium-sized. The rearrangement uses TRBV6-1 and TRBJ2-6; the D is unclear. The V and J ends lost 3 bases and 0 bases respectively, with 3 bases between them. Germline V gene data show CDR1 as MNHNS and CDR2 as SASEGT. CDR3 length: 14 amino acids. CDR3: CASSDVSGANVLTF. The CDR3 nucleotides are TGTGCCAGCAGTGATGTCTCTGGGGCCAACGTCCTGACTTTC.

This clonotype was counted many times. This chain uses TRBV11-2 with TRBJ2-7, with 12 nucleotides matching TRBD2. CDR1 is SGHAT, CDR2 FQNNGV, per germline. Trimming took 4 bases from V and 0 from J; bases not matched to a gene: 1. The CDR3 extends over 15 amino acids. The CDR3 DNA follows: TGTGCCAGCAGCTGGACTAGCGGGAACTCCTACGAGCAGTACTTC. Encoded protein: CASSWTSGNSYEQYF.

At least ten counts were recorded for this clonotype. The chain couples TRBV9 to TRBJ2-1; TRBD1 is a possible D gene (6 bases). CDR3 length: 17 residues. Trimming took off 4 bases at V and 1 base at J, with 18 bases between the two ends. From germline, CDR1 is SGDLS and CDR2 YYNGEE. CDR3: CASSPDPGAGSYNEQFF. CDR3 sequence (DNA): TGTGCCAGCAGCCCAGATCCAGGGGCTGGGTCCTACAATGAGCAGTTCTTC.

This clonotype was detected a few times. The rearrangement uses TRBV11-3 and TRBJ2-6; D is ambiguous. The CDR3 totals 18 residues. The germline CDR1 and CDR2 sequences are SGHNT and YENEEA. V was cut by 1 base and J by 0 bases, with 13 bases left in between. The CDR3 reads CASSLGLAVLSGANVLTF. In DNA, the CDR3 is TGTGCCAGCAGCTTAGGATTAGCCGTCCTCTCTGGGGCCAACGTCCTGACTTTC.

The genes are TRBV4-1 and TRBJ1-1; D might be TRBD1 (5 bases). The CDR3 runs to 14 residues. The V and J ends lost 0 bases and 4 bases respectively, with 9 bases between them. CDR1 and CDR2 (germline): MGHRA, YSYEKL. As DNA, the CDR3 is TGCGCCAGCAGCCAAGATAGGGGCGGCACTGAAGCTTTCTTT. Translated: CASSQDRGGTEAFF.

The sample holds many counts of this clonotype. The rearrangement links TRBV3-1 to TRBJ2-7, with a tentative D call TRBD2 (5 bases). CDR1 and CDR2 from the germline V gene are LGHDT and YNNKEL (reference sequence). V was shortened by 4 bases and J by 4 bases, with 11 bases between the two germline ends. The length of the CDR3 is 13 residues. The CDR3 DNA sequence: TGTGCCAGCAGCCCCCTCGGCGGGTACGAGCAGTACTTC. Encoded protein: CASSPLGGYEQYF.

Many counts were recorded for this clonotype. The V and J genes are TRBV29-1 and TRBJ2-3, with TRBD2 identical over 9 bases. The CDR3 runs 14 residues. The germline gives CDR1 SQVTM, CDR2 ANQGSEA. Trimming cost V 5 bases and J 3 bases; bases outside gene matches: 6. CDR3 sequence reads: CSVLSGSGTDTQYF. The DNA for the CDR3 is TGCAGCGTTCTTAGCGGGAGCGGGACAGATACGCAGTATTTT.

This clonotype was detected ten times or more. The chain links TRBV25-1 to TRBJ1-1; perhaps TRBD1 as D (5 bases). CDR1 and CDR2 (germline): MGHDK, SYGVNS. Trimming took 4 bases from V and 3 from J, leaving 12 bases between them. The CDR3 runs 14 residues. The chain's CDR3 is CASSVGAQDTEAFF. The DNA for the CDR3 is TGTGCCAGCAGTGTCGGGGCCCAAGACACTGAAGCTTTCTTT.

V usage is TRBV29-1 and J usage is TRBJ1-2; 11 bases align to TRBD1. This CDR3 has 13 amino acids. The germline V gene encodes CDR1 SQVTM and CDR2 ANQGSEA. The V gene end was trimmed by 6 bases and the J gene end by 7 bases; junction bases not matched to a gene: 7. This CDR3 reads CSVDEGQGAGYTF. The DNA for the CDR3 is TGCAGCGTGGACGAAGGACAGGGGGCTGGCTACACCTTC.

Many counts were recorded for this clonotype. The J gene is TRBJ1-4, the V gene TRBV6-5, with D possibly TRBD1 on 5 matching bases. Between the trimmed V and J ends, which lost 2 bases and 0 bases, there was a span of 13 bases. The CDR3 covers 17 residues. In germline, CDR1 is MNHEY, CDR2 SVGAGI. CDR3 residues: CASSYRPPRATNEKLFF. CDR3 DNA: TGTGCCAGCAGTTACAGGCCCCCCAGGGCAACTAATGAAAAACTGTTTTTT.

This clonotype was detected ten times or more. V and J are TRBV29-1 and TRBJ2-2; TRBD1 agrees at 7 bases. This CDR3 is 14 amino acids long. Trimming cost V 4 bases and J 7 bases; bases outside gene matches: 9. Germline lookup yields CDR1 SQVTM and CDR2 ANQGSEA. CDR3 bases: TGCAGCGTTGCGCCCGACAGGGTTGGCGGGGAGCTGTTTTTT. Translation gives CSVAPDRVGGELFF.

This clonotype was recorded many times. This rearrangement joins TRBV7-6 to TRBJ1-1; 7 positions match TRBD1. Losses at the gene ends were 0 bases for V and 7 bases for J; bases not matched to a gene: 11. Looked up from germline, CDR1 is SGHVS and CDR2 is FNYEAQ. This CDR3 contains 16 residues. The CDR3 here is CASSLAVNEGANEAFF. The DNA of the CDR3 is TGTGCCAGCAGCTTAGCCGTGAATGAGGGGGCGAATGAAGCTTTCTTT.

This clonotype was seen only a few times. The rearrangement joins TRBV5-1 to TRBJ2-1, with D hard to call. Between the trimmed V and J ends, which lost 4 bases and 8 bases, there was a span of 19 bases. This CDR3 has 15 amino acids. CDR1 is SGHRS, CDR2 YFSETQ, per germline. The CDR3 DNA is TGCGCCAGCAGCCCGGCACCGTACAGTGCCCATGAGCAGTTCTTC. It yields the protein CASSPAPYSAHEQFF.

This clonotype occurred many times. The chain couples TRBV4-2 to TRBJ2-3; D perhaps matches TRBD1 (6 bases). The germline CDR1 and CDR2 sequences are LGHNA and YNFKEQ. V lost 7 bases, J lost 12 bases, and 23 bases lay in between. The CDR3 covers 14 residues. The CDR3 region is CASNEEGQLYPQYF. The CDR3 DNA is TGTGCCAGCAACGAAGAAGGACAGCTTTACCCACAGTATTTT.

The chain links TRBV6-5 to TRBJ2-7; TRBD2 agrees at 14 bases. This CDR3 has 16 residues. Germline V gives CDR1 MNHEY, CDR2 SVGAGI. J gave up 7 bases and V 2 bases, and 7 bases lay outside the gene matches. This CDR3 is CASSYVTSGRAREQYF. CDR3 DNA sequence: TGTGCCAGCAGTTACGTGACTAGCGGGAGGGCCCGAGAGCAGTACTTC.

This clonotype has ten or more counts. Its ends do not fully match the called genes, so a read error is possible. CDR3 loop: CASSPHGFQETQYF. The CDR3 region has the DNA TGTGCTAGCAGCCCGCATGGATTCCAAGAGACCCAGTACTTC. The rearrangement links TRBV7-7 to TRBJ2-5; no definite D call. The CDR3 is 14 residues long. The germline V gene encodes CDR1 SSHAT and CDR2 FNYEAQ (reference sequence). The complete variable domain, with remaining parts taken from reference TRBV7-7 and TRBJ2-5, reads GAGVSQSPRYKVTKRGQDVTLRCDPISSHATLYWYQQALGQGPEFLTYFNYEAQPDKSGLPSDRFSAERPEGSISTLTIQRTEQRDSAMYRCASSPHGFQETQYFGPGTRLLVL.

This clonotype was recorded many times. The chain recombines TRBV3-1 with TRBJ1-2, with TRBD1 matching over 8 bases. Unmatched junction bases numbered 9, after V lost 1 base and J lost 8 bases. Germline CDR1 is LGHDT and CDR2 is YNNKEL (reference sequence). CDR3 length: 15 amino acids. The CDR3 nucleotides are TGTGCCAGCAGCCAAGGAGACAGGGGTTTCGGAGGCTACACCTTC. It translates to CASSQGDRGFGGYTF.

This clonotype was seen many times. The rearrangement joins TRBV10-1 to TRBJ2-7, with a weak D call TRBD2 (6 bases). CDR1 is WNHNN, CDR2 SYGVQD, per germline (reference sequence). Trimming pared 2 bases from V and 2 bases from J, leaving 13 bases between. This CDR3 contains 15 residues. The CDR3 nucleotides are TGCGCCAGCAGTGAGATGGTAGCGGCACCCTACGAGCAGTACTTC. It yields the protein CASSEMVAAPYEQYF.

This clonotype was found many times. The J gene is TRBJ2-1, the V gene TRBV7-3, with 13 bases lining up with TRBD2. This CDR3 region has 14 residues. V gave up 4 bases and J gave up 9 bases; unmatched junction bases: 3. Germline assignment: CDR1 SGHTA and CDR2 FQGTGA. The chain's CDR3 is CASSSRLAGGEQFF. In nucleotides, the CDR3 is TGTGCCAGCAGCTCGCGACTAGCGGGAGGTGAGCAGTTCTTC.

This clonotype was found once. The chain is built from TRBV5-1 and TRBJ2-7; D gene unclear. Trimming left V 4 bases short and J 6 bases short, with 17 bases between. The length of the CDR3 is 14 residues. Looked up from germline, CDR1 is SGHRS and CDR2 is YFSETQ. This CDR3 is CASSQEDPIVEQYF. The CDR3 nucleotides are TGCGCCAGCAGCCAAGAGGACCCAATCGTCGAGCAGTACTTC. Using reference TRBV5-1 and TRBJ2-7 for the parts outside the CDR3, the full variable domain is KAGVTQTPRYLIKTRGQQVTLSCSPISGHRSVSWYQQTPGQGLQFLFEYFSETQRNKGNFPGRFSGRQFSNSRSEMNVSTLELGDSALYLCASSQEDPIVEQYFGPGTRLTVT.

This clonotype has ten or more counts. The rearrangement links TRBV7-2 to TRBJ2-2; D is ambiguous. Germline V lookup: CDR1 SGHTA, CDR2 FQGNSA. This CDR3 spans 12 amino acids. Trimming took off 7 bases at V and 2 bases at J, with 5 bases between the two ends. The CDR3 region is CASKLNTGELFF. The CDR3 DNA follows: TGTGCCAGCAAACTAAACACCGGGGAGCTGTTTTTT.

This rearrangement joins TRBV20-1 to TRBJ1-1; D gene ambiguous. This CDR3 spans 13 amino acids. The germline V gene encodes CDR1 DFQATT and CDR2 SNEGSKA (reference sequence). V shed 5 bases and J shed 0 bases, with 10 bases lying between them. The CDR3 bases are TGCAGTGCTGGAACAGATTTGAACACTGAAGCTTTCTTT. Its translation is CSAGTDLNTEAFF.

The rearrangement joins TRBV7-9 to TRBJ2-3, with 7 positions matching TRBD2. Germline CDR1 is SEHNR and CDR2 is FQNEAQ (reference sequence). J was trimmed by 2 bases and V by 5 bases; bases with no gene match: 10. This CDR3 has 16 residues. The CDR3 sequence: CASSNGLAEDTDTQYF. CDR3 nucleotides: TGTGCCAGCAGCAACGGTCTAGCGGAGGACACAGATACGCAGTATTTT.

This clonotype has just one count. The genes are TRBV7-9 and TRBJ2-1; D unresolved. In germline, CDR1 is SEHNR, CDR2 FQNEAQ (reference sequence). Trimming pared 1 base from V and 8 bases from J, leaving 12 bases between. The CDR3 extends over 14 amino acids. This chain's CDR3 is CASSLDSVPYEQFF. CDR3 DNA sequence: TGTGCCAGCAGCTTAGATTCCGTACCCTATGAGCAGTTCTTC.

This clonotype was recorded many times. The chain recombines TRBV5-5 with TRBJ1-1, with 8 bases matching TRBD1. V shed 1 base, J shed 2 bases, and the junction held 1 base outside the gene matches. The CDR3 is made up of 14 amino acids. The germline gives CDR1 SGHKS, CDR2 YYEKEE (reference sequence). The CDR3 DNA sequence: TGTGCCAGCAGCTTGACAGGGGGAAACACTGAAGCTTTCTTT. The encoded protein is CASSLTGGNTEAFF.

This clonotype came up many times. The V gene is TRBV6-5, the J gene TRBJ1-1; D is uncertain. The germline V gene encodes CDR1 MNHEY and CDR2 SVGAGI. The length of the CDR3 is 13 residues. The V end lost 5 bases, the J end lost 3 bases, and 10 bases lay between the germline ends. CDR3 sequence (DNA): TGTGCCAGCAGTCGGGTATCGGACACTGAAGCTTTCTTT. Protein product: CASSRVSDTEAFF.

This clonotype was seen a handful of times. The chain recombines TRBV3-1 with TRBJ1-1; D is unclear. This CDR3 comprises 12 residues. CDR1 and CDR2 (germline): LGHDT, YNNKEL (reference sequence). Trimming took off 4 bases at V and 1 base at J, with 4 bases between the two ends. The CDR3 nucleotides are TGTGCCAGCAGCCCCCAGAACACTGAAGCTTTCTTT. Translation: CASSPQNTEAFF.